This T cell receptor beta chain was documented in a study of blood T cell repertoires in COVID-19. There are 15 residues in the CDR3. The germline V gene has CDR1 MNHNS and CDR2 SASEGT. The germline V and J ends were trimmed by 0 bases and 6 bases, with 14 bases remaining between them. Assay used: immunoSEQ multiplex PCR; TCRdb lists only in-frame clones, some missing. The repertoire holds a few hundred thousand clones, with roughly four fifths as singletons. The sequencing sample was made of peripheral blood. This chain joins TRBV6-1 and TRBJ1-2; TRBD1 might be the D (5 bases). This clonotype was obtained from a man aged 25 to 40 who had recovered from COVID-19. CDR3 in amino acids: CASSEALFREDGYTF. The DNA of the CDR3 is TGTGCCAGCAGTGAAGCGCTCTTCAGGGAGGATGGCTACACCTTC.